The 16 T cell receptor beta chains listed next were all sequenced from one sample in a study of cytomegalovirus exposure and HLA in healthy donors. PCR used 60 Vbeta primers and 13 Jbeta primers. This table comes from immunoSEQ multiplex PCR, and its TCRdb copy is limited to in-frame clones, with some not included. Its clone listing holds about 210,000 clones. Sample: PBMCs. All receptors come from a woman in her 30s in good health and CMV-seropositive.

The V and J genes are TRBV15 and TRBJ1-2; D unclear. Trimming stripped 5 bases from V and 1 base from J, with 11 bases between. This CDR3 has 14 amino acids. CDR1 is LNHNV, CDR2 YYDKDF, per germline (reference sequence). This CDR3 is CATSPGRDNYGYTF. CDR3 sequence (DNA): TGTGCCACCAGCCCCGGGAGGGATAACTATGGCTACACCTTC.

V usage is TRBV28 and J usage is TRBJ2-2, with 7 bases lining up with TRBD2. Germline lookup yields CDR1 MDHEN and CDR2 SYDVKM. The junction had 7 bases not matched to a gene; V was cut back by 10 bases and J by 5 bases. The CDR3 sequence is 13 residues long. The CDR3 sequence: CATGGSATGELFF. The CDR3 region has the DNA TGTGCCACTGGCGGGAGTGCGACCGGGGAGCTGTTTTTT.

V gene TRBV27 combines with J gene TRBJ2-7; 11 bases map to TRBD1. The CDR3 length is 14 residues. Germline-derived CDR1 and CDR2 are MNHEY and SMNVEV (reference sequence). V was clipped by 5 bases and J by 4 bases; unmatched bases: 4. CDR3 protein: CASSPGQGVYEQYF. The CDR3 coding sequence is TGTGCCAGCAGTCCGGGACAGGGGGTGTACGAGCAGTACTTC.

CDR3 in amino acids: CASSTGQGRSPLHF. CDR3 nucleotide sequence: TGTGCCAGCAGTACGGGACAGGGGAGGTCACCCCTCCACTTT. The V gene is TRBV6-5, the J gene TRBJ1-6, with 10 bases identical to TRBD1. Germline V CDR1 and CDR2: MNHEY, SVGAGI. V gave up 5 bases and J gave up 10 bases; unmatched junction bases: 5. The CDR3 length is 14 residues.

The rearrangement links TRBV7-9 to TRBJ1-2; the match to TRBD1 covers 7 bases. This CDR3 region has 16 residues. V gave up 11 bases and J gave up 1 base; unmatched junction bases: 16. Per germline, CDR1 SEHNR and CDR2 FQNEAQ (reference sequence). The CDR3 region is CAGARRRTGDNYGYTF. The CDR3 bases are TGTGCCGGCGCCAGGCGACGGACAGGCGATAACTATGGCTACACCTTC.

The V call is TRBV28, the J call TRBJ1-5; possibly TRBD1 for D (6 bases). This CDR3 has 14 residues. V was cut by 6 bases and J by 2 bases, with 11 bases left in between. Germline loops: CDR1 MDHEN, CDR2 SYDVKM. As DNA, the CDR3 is TGTGCCAGCAGCACAGGGTATCGCAATCAGCCCCAGCATTTT. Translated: CASSTGYRNQPQHF.

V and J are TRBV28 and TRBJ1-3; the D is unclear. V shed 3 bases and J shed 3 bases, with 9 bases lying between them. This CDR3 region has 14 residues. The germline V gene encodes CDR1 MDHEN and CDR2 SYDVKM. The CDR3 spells CASSLSVIGNTIYF. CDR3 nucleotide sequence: TGTGCCAGCAGTTTGTCCGTTATTGGAAACACCATATATTTT.

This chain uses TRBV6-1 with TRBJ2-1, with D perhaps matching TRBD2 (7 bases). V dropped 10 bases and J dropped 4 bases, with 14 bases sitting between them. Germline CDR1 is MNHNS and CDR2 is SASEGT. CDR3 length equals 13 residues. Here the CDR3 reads CANYRGGYNEQFF. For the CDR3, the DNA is TGTGCCAACTATAGGGGGGGTTACAATGAGCAGTTCTTC.

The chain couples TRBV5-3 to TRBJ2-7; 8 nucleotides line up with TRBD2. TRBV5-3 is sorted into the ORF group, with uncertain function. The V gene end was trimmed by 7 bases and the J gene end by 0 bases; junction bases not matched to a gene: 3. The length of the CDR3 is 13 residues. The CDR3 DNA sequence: TGTGCCAGATTGCGGGAGGCCTCCTACGAGCAGTACTTC. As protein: CARLREASYEQYF.

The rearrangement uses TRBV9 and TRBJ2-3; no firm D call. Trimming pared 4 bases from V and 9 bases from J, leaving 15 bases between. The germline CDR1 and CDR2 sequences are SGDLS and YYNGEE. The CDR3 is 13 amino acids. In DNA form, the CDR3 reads TGTGCCAGCAGCCCATCCCTAGTGCAGACGCAGTATTTT. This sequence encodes CASSPSLVQTQYF.

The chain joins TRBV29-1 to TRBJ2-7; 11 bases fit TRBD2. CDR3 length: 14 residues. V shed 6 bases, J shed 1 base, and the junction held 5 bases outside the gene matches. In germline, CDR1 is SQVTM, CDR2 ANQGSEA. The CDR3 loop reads CSVRTSGYSYEQYF. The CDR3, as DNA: TGCAGCGTCCGGACTAGCGGGTATTCCTACGAGCAGTACTTC.

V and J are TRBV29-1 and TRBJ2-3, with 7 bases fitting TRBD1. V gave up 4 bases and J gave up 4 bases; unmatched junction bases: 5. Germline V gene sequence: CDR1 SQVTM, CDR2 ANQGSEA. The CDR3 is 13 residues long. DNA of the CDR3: TGCAGCGTTGCCGGGACAGCCCCAGATACGCAGTATTTT. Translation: CSVAGTAPDTQYF.

In DNA, the CDR3 is TGTGCCAGCAGCCGCCAGGGACAGTTCTCCTACGAGCAGTACTTC. It translates to CASSRQGQFSYEQYF. This sequence joins TRBV7-8 and TRBJ2-5; 7 nucleotides align to TRBD1. Near its end, the DNA agrees better with TRBJ2-7, so the J call may be wrong. The CDR3 length is 15 residues. Germline assignment: CDR1 SGHVS and CDR2 FQNEAQ.

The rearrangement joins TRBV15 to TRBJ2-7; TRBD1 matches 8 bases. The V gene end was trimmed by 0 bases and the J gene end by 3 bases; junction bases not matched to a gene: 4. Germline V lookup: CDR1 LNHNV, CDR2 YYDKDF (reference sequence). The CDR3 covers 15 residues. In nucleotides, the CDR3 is TGTGCCACCAGCAGAGATGCAGGGGGCCGCTACGAGCAGTACTTC. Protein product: CATSRDAGGRYEQYF.

This CDR3 reads CATSRKLYNEQFF. The CDR3 DNA reads as TGTGCCACCAGCAGGAAACTTTACAATGAGCAGTTCTTC. This chain uses TRBV15 with TRBJ2-1; D is unclear. The V gene's germline CDR1 is LNHNV and CDR2 YYDKDF (reference sequence). V lost 3 bases and J 4 bases, leaving 7 bases between the germline ends. The CDR3 extends over 13 amino acids.

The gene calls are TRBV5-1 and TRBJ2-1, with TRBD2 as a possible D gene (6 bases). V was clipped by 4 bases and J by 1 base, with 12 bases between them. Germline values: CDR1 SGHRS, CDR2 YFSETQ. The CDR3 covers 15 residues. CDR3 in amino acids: CASSTDGLSYNEQFF. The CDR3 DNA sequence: TGCGCCAGCAGCACGGATGGACTATCCTACAATGAGCAGTTCTTC.